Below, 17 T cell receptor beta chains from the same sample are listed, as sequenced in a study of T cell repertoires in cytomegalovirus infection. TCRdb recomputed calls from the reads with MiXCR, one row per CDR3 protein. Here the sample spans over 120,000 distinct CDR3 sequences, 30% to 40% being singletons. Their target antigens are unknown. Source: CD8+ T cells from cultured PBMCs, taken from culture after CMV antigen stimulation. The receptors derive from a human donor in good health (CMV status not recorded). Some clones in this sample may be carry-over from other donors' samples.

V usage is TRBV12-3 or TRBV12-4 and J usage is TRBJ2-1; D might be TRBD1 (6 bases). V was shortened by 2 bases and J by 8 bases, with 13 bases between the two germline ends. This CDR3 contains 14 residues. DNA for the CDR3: TGTGCCAGCAGTTTAACAGGGTTTAAGGATGAGCAGTTCTTC. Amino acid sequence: CASSLTGFKDEQFF.

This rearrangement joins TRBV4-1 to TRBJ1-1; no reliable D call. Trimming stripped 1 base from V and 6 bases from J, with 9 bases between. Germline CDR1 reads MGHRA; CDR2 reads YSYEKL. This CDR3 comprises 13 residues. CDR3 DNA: TGCGCCAGCAGCCAAGGAGGGTCCTCTGAAGCTTTCTTT. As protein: CASSQGGSSEAFF.

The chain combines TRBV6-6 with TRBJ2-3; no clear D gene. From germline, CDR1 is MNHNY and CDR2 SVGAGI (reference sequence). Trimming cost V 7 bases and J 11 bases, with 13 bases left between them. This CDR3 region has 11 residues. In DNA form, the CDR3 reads TGTGCCAGCACGACCTCCGTGGGGCAGTATTTT. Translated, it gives CASTTSVGQYF.

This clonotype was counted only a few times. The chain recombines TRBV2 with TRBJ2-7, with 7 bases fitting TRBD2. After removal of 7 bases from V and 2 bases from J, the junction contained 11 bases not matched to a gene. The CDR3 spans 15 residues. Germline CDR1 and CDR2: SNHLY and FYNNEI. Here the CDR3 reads CASTNWGGIAYEQYF. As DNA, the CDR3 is TGTGCCAGCACCAATTGGGGAGGGATAGCCTACGAGCAGTACTTC.

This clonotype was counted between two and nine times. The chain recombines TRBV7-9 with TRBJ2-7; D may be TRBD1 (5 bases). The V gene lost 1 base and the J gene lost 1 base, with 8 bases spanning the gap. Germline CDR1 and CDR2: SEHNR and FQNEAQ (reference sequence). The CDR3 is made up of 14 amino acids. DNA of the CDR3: TGTGCCAGCAGCTTAGAGGCAGGGTCCTACGAGCAGTACTTC. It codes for CASSLEAGSYEQYF.

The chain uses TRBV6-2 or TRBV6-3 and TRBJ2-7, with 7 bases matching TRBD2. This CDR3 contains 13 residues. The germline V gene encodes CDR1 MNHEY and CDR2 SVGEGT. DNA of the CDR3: TGTGGATCGGGGCGGGGGTTCGCCTACGAGCAGTACTTC. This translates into CGSGRGFAYEQYF.

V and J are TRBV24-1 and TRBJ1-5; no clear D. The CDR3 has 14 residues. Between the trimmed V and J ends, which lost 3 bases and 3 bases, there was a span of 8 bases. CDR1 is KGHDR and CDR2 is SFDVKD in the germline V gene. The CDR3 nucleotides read TGTGCCACCAGTGATAACGCTTTCAATCAGCCCCAGCATTTT. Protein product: CATSDNAFNQPQHF.

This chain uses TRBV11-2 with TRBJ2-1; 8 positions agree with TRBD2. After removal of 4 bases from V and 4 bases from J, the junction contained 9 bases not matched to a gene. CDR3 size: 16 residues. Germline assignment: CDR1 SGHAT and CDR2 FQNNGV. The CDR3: CASSSSGGTRYNEQFF. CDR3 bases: TGTGCCAGCAGCTCCTCAGGAGGGACTAGATACAATGAGCAGTTCTTC.

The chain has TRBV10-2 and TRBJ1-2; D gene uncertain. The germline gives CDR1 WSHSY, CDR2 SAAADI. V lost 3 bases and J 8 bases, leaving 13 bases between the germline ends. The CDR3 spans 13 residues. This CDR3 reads CASSDGFFEGYTF. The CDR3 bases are TGCGCCAGCAGTGACGGTTTCTTCGAGGGCTACACCTTC.

This CDR3 reads CATSEFRGTEAFF. CDR3 bases: TGTGCCACCAGTGAATTCAGGGGCACTGAAGCTTTCTTT. The rearrangement uses TRBV24-1 and TRBJ1-1; D may be TRBD1 (6 bases). The CDR3 totals 13 residues. Trimming removed 4 bases from V and 4 bases from J, with 9 bases in between. The germline V gene has CDR1 KGHDR and CDR2 SFDVKD.

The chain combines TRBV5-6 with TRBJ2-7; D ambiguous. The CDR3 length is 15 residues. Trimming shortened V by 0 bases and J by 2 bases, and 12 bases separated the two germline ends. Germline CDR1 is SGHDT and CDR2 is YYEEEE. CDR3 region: CASSLVGLLAYEQYF. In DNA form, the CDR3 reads TGTGCCAGCAGCTTGGTGGGTTTACTCGCCTACGAGCAGTACTTC. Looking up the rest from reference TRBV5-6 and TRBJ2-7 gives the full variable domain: DAGVTQSPTHLIKTRGQQVTLRCSPKSGHDTVSWYQQALGQGPQFIFQYYEEEERQRGNFPDRFSGHQFPNYSSELNVNALLLGDSALYLCASSLVGLLAYEQYFGPGTRLTVT.

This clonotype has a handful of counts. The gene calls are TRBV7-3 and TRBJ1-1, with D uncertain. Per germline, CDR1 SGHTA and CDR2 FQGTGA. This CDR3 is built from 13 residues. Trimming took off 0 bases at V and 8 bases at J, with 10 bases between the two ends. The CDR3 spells CASSLTISSEAFF. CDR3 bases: TGTGCCAGCAGCTTAACTATCTCCAGCGAAGCTTTCTTT.

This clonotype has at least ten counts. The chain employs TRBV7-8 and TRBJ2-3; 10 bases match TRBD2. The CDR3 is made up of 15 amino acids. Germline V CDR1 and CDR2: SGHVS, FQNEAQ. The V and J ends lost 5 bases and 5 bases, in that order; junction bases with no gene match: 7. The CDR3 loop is CASSRSGGAGDTQYF. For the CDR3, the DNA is TGTGCCAGCAGCCGAAGCGGGGGGGCCGGAGATACGCAGTATTTT.

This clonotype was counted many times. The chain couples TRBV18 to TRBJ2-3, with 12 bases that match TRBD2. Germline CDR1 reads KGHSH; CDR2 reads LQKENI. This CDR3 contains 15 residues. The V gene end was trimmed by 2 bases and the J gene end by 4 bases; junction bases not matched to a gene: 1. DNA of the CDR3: TGTGCCAGCTCACCAGGACTAGCGGGGCCAGATACGCAGTATTTT. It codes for CASSPGLAGPDTQYF. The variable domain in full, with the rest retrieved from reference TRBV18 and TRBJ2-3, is NAGVMQNPRHLVRRRGQEARLRCSPMKGHSHVYWYRQLPEEGLKFMVYLQKENIIDESGMPKERFSAEFPKEGPSILRIQQVVRGDSAAYFCASSPGLAGPDTQYFGPGTRLTVL.

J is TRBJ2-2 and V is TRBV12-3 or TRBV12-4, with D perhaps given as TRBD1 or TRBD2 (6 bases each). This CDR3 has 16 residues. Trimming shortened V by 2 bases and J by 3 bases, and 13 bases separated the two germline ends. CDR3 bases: TGTGCCAGCAGTTTAATGGGGGGCCCGGACACCGGGGAGCTGTTTTTT. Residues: CASSLMGGPDTGELFF.

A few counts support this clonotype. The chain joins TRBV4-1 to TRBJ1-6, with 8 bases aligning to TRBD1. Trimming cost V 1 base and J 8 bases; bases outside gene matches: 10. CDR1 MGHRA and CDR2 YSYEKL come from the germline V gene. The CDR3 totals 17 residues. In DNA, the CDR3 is TGCGCCAGCAGCCAAGTCGAGCTCAGGACAGGGTATTCACCCCTCCACTTT. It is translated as CASSQVELRTGYSPLHF.

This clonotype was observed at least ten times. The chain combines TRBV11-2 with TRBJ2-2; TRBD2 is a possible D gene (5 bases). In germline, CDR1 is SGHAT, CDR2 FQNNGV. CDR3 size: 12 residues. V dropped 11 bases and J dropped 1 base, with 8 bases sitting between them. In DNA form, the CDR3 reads TGTGCCTTTGGAGGGAACACCGGGGAGCTGTTTTTT. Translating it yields CAFGGNTGELFF.